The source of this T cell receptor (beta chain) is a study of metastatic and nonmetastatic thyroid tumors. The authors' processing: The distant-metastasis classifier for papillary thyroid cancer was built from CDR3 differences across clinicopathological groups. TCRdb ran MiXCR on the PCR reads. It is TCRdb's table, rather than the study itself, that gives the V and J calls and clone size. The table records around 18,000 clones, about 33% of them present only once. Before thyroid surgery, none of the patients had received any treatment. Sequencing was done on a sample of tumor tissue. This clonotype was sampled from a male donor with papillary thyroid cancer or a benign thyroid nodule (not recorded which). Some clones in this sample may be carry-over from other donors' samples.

The CDR3 sequence is CASSYTVQGNYGYTF. The CDR3 DNA is TGTGCCAGCAGTTACACCGTACAGGGTAACTATGGCTACACCTTC. The chain is built from TRBV6-5 and TRBJ1-2, with D maybe TRBD1 (6 bases). Deletions cut 2 bases from V and 1 base from J, with 11 bases between. The germline V gene has CDR1 MNHEY and CDR2 SVGAGI. The CDR3 covers 15 residues.